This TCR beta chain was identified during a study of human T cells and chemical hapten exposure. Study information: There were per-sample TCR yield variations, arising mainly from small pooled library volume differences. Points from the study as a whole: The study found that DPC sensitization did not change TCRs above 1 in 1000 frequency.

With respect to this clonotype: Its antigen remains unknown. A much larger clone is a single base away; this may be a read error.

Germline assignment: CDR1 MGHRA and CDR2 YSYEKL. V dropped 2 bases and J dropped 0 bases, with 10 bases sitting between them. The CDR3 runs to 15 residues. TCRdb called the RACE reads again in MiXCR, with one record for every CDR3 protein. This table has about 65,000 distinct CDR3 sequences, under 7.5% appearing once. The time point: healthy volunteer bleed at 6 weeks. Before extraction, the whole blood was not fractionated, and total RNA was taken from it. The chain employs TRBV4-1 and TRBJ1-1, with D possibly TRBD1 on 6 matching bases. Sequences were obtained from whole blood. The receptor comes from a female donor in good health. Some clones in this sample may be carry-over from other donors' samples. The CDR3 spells CASSQCTGMNTEAFF. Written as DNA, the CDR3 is TGCGCCAGCAGCCAATGCACAGGGATGAACACTGAAGCTTTCTTT.